This TCR beta chain was documented in a study of a mutant IDH1 vaccine in newly diagnosed glioma listed by TCRdb under 2021. Turning to the overall study: Across visits V03 through V10, patients got a total of eight vaccinations, given in weeks 1, 3, 5, 7, 11, 15, 19 and 23. Prior to enrollment, patients had been given standard therapy consisting of radiotherapy alone, temozolomide alone, or radiochemotherapy with temozolomide, with the combination given to most patients. Vaccination began 4-6 weeks after radiotherapy alone, or alongside temozolomide cycles in the chemotherapy-containing groups. Longitudinal TCRB deep sequencing was performed for about two dozen treated patients wherever samples were available for exploratory analyses. Peripheral blood was collected at six visits: V03 (baseline), V05, V07, V10, V12 and V13. The approximately 30 treated patients were approximately 62% male and around 40% female, with a mean age of 40.4 years. General conclusions and limits of the study: Immune responses induced by the vaccine were seen in around 93% of patients across multiple MHC alleles. Selection of PBMC samples for TCRB deep sequencing was based on availability. No apparent relationship was observed between pseudoprogression and alterations in the top peripheral T cell clonotypes detected by TCRB sequencing. It was noted by the authors that analyses of patient blood samples could not be reproduced owing to sample limitations.

The sample's time point label, decoded: week 5, during vaccination. Each vaccine dose was 300 ug of a 20-mer mutant IDH1 peptide in Montanide, given subcutaneously with topical imiquimod. The donors had newly diagnosed IDH1-mutant astrocytomas of WHO grade 3 or 4 that showed loss of nuclear ATRX. The samples were drawn from NOA16, a multicentre, single-arm, open-label phase I trial in Germany that tested a mutant IDH1 peptide vaccine in humans for the first time. The DNeasy Blood and Tissue Kit was used to extract genomic DNA from EDTA blood for TCRB sequencing. As to this clone: Its antigen is still unknown. No base-level quality is on record; no much larger clone is a single base apart.

Library preparation was by the immunoSEQ multiplex PCR assay. Rearranged TCR beta chain sequences were amplified using the hsTCRB Kit according to the manufacturer's protocol. Sequencing of TCRB libraries was carried out on an Illumina MiSeq. On the authors' methods: Demultiplexing, trimming and gene mapping were performed with the kit vendor's proprietary platform. TCRdb mirrors the immuneACCESS table, restricted to in-frame sequences. Some clones are absent from its copies; in checked studies, under half trace to an unresolved V gene, and the reason for the others is unknown. V and J calls and clone size are those listed in that table; D and trimming were worked out from the DNA. In this sample the table shows around 51,000 clones, around 80% of which occur a single time. Under 2% of the sample is taken by the ten largest. Its CDR3 holds 16 amino acids, cysteine through phenylalanine. CDR3 DNA only is kept here, 48 bases in frame from base 1. Trimming removed 0 bases from V and 1 base from J, leaving 11 bases between the germline ends. The CDR1 and CDR2 encoded by the germline V gene are SGHRS and YFSETQ.

The chain is made from TRBV5-1 and TRBJ1-3, with a tentative D gene TRBD1 over 6 matching bases. The source was PBMCs, collected from a glioma patient whose treatment included an IDH1 peptide vaccine. The origin of this receptor is a woman aged 40 to 50 with glioma. The sequenced DNA: TGCGCCAGCAGCTTGGGGCAGGGGATGTCTGGAAACACCATATATTTT. Protein translation: CASSLGQGMSGNTIYF.